This TCR beta chain emerged from a study of control samples from healthy donors and cancer patients. TCRdb's copy holds only in-frame clones and misses some; the assay was immunoSEQ multiplex PCR. The table includes about 130,000 clones, roughly 94% detected once. CDR3 length equals 15 residues. Germline trimming cut 5 bases from V and 6 bases from J; bases unmatched to any gene: 9. Germline V lookup: CDR1 SGHRS, CDR2 YFSETQ. The V call is TRBV5-1, the J call TRBJ2-3; 10 nucleotides line up with TRBD2. This TCR derives from a man between 60 and 75 years old with colorectal cancer. Input material: PBMCs. Here the CDR3 reads CASREAGGPGDTQYF. In nucleotides, the CDR3 is TGCGCCAGCAGAGAAGCGGGGGGGCCGGGCGATACGCAGTATTTT.